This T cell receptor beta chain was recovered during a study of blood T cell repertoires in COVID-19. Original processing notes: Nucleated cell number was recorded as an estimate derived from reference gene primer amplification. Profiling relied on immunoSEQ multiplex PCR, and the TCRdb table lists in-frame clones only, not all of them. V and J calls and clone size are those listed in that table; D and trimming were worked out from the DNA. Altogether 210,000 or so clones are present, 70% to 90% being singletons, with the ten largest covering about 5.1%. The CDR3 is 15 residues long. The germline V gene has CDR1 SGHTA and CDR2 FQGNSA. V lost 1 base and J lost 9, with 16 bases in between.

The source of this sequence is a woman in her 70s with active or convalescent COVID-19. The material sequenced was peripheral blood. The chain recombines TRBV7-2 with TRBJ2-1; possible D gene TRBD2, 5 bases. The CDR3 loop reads CASSLGSRERSEQFF. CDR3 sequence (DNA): TGTGCCAGCAGCTTAGGGTCCCGGGAACGCAGTGAGCAGTTCTTC.